This T cell receptor (beta chain) was sequenced in a study of blood T cell repertoires in COVID-19 (dated by TCRdb to the early 2020s). About the investigation overall: Collaborator samples came from the United States, Italy and Spain and covered acute and convalescent phases of COVID-19. The material from the prospective study consisted of cDNA or gDNA derived from T cells, B-cell-depleted T cells, or PBMCs. A freely available public database, intended as a resource for researchers studying the immune response to SARS-CoV-2, is where the repertoires were released. The samples were drawn from the first 160 participants of the ongoing ImmuneRACE study and from some 1,300 subjects provided by 6 global collaborators. Subjects who had been exposed to COVID-19, were actively infected with it, or had recovered from it provided the deeply sampled blood TCRbeta repertoires that made up the dataset. HLA class I and class II types, where available, came from metadata supplied by the sample provider rather than from assay-based typing. A de-identified subject ID, COVID-19 status, age in years and sex were almost always included in the sample metadata.

What the work shows at the level of the full study, not this receptor alone: Clinical and demographic metadata were provided uncurated, with the amount varying by source and participant.

V lost 4 bases and J lost 2 bases, and the count of bases not matched to a germline gene is 2. As encoded in the germline V gene, CDR1 is SGHRS while CDR2 is YFSETQ. CDR3 length: 15 amino acids, cysteine to phenylalanine. CDR3 DNA only is kept here, 45 bases in frame from base 1. The immunoSEQ Assay, a bias-controlled multiplex PCR, was used to amplify TCRbeta CDR3 regions from genomic DNA. On the authors' methods: The number of nucleated cells in each sample was estimated from the amplification of reference gene primers within the assay. To quantify the absolute abundance of each unique TCRbeta CDR3 rearrangement, sequence reads were collapsed and filtered. For each sample, productive Simpson clonality was calculated as the square root of Simpson's diversity index across productive rearrangements. TCRdb provides this immuneACCESS table in a form limited to in-frame rearrangements. Some clones are lacking; in checked studies, under half of them reflect an unresolved V gene, and why the rest are absent is not known. Clonal size and the V and J genes are those of that table, whereas D and trimming came from the DNA. This sample has under 85,000 clones in its table, and about 90% of those were observed once. The ten most abundant clones make up approximately 17% of the sample.

To note about this clone: The antigen it binds to is not known. No per-base quality is available; no much larger clone lies one base away.

Collaborating institutions collected whole blood in K2EDTA tubes following their own protocols. For TCRbeta analysis, collaborator samples were shipped as frozen whole blood, as isolated PBMCs, or as DNA extracted from either sample type. The specimen sequenced was peripheral blood. The V and J segments used are TRBV5-1 and TRBJ1-4; TRBD1 agrees with 10 junctional bases. The receptor's source is an elderly man in a cohort sampled during active COVID-19. CDR3 reads: CASSATGGTNEKLFF. The DNA reads TGCGCCAGCAGCGCGACAGGGGGCACTAATGAAAAACTGTTTTTT.